Each of the 25 T cell receptor beta chains below was sequenced from the same sample in a study of PD-L1 blockade in urothelial cancer. Time point meaning: pretreatment peripheral blood. This table comes from immunoSEQ multiplex PCR, and its TCRdb copy is limited to in-frame clones, with some not included. The sample consists of approximately 79,000 clones, about 82% of them appearing once. The sample in question was PBMCs, obtained around atezolizumab (anti-PD-L1) treatment. The origin of the receptors is a man aged 40-50 years with urothelial cancer.

The genes are TRBV19 and TRBJ1-3; 9 positions agree with TRBD1. The V segment lost 5 bases and the J segment 8 bases; nucleotides outside the gene matches: 13. This CDR3 has 16 amino acids. CDR1 and CDR2 (germline): LNHDA, SQIVND (reference sequence). The CDR3 DNA sequence: TGTGCCAGTAGTCGAATCCCGGGACAGGGTTTTGACACCATATATTTT. This codes for CASSRIPGQGFDTIYF.

The CDR3 here is CASSLGSRDRGFNEQYF. The CDR3 DNA reads as TGCGCCAGCAGCTTGGGTAGCCGGGACAGGGGGTTCAACGAGCAGTACTTC. This rearrangement joins TRBV5-1 to TRBJ2-7, with 11 nucleotides matching TRBD1. The trim removed 0 bases at V and 5 bases at J, leaving 10 bases unmatched. Germline loops: CDR1 SGHRS, CDR2 YFSETQ. The CDR3 consists of 17 residues.

J is TRBJ2-1 and V is TRBV6-1; D not resolved. Trimming pared 2 bases from V and 8 bases from J, leaving 7 bases between. CDR1 is MNHNS and CDR2 is SASEGT in the germline V gene. This CDR3 region has 12 residues. Written as DNA, the CDR3 is TGTGCCAGCAGTGAACAGGCGTATGAGCAGTTCTTC. Protein sequence: CASSEQAYEQFF.

The chain recombines TRBV19 with TRBJ2-4; D may be TRBD2 (5 bases). The V gene's germline CDR1 is LNHDA and CDR2 SQIVND (reference sequence). With 7 bases removed from V and 7 bases from J, the gap between germline ends came to 11 bases. The CDR3 loop spans 12 amino acids. The CDR3 loop is CASNSERNIQYF. The CDR3 region has the DNA TGTGCCAGTAACTCAGAGCGGAACATTCAGTACTTC.

This chain connects TRBV9 to TRBJ2-5, with TRBD2 matching over 14 bases. The germline V gene has CDR1 SGDLS and CDR2 YYNGEE. V shed 0 bases, J shed 2 bases, and the junction held 3 bases outside the gene matches. The CDR3 length is 17 residues. CDR3 loop: CASSVGLAGGRQETQYF. The CDR3, as DNA: TGTGCCAGCAGCGTAGGACTAGCGGGAGGGCGGCAAGAGACCCAGTACTTC.

The V gene is TRBV2, the J gene TRBJ2-1, with TRBD2 identical over 14 bases. CDR3 length: 15 residues. CDR1 and CDR2 (germline): SNHLY, FYNNEI. The junction had 14 bases not matched to a gene; V was cut back by 7 bases and J by 15 bases. CDR3 nucleotide sequence: TGTGCCAGCACCGAAGAGACTAGCGGGAGGGCCTTGCGGTTCTTC. Protein product: CASTEETSGRALRFF.

The genes are TRBV6-5 and TRBJ2-2, with D possibly TRBD1 on 5 matching bases. The germline gives CDR1 MNHEY, CDR2 SVGAGI. This CDR3 contains 14 residues. The V end was cut by 2 bases, the J end by 6 bases, with 10 bases between. Here the CDR3 reads CASSYDSPPGELFF. CDR3 nucleotides: TGTGCCAGCAGTTACGACAGCCCCCCCGGGGAGCTGTTTTTT.

The chain links TRBV19 to TRBJ1-2, with TRBD1 as a possible D gene (5 bases). Germline-derived CDR1 and CDR2 are LNHDA and SQIVND (reference sequence). V lost 8 bases, J lost 8 bases, and 18 bases lay in between. This CDR3 is 13 amino acids long. CDR3 amino acids: CASRGRTAPGYTF. The CDR3 DNA follows: TGTGCCAGTCGGGGGAGGACGGCGCCCGGCTACACCTTC.

The chain combines TRBV5-1 with TRBJ2-1, with 8 nucleotides matching TRBD1. Germline assignment: CDR1 SGHRS and CDR2 YFSETQ. Trimming at V came to 2 bases and at J to 7 bases, leaving 5 bases not matched to a gene. The CDR3 totals 14 residues. CDR3 nucleotides: TGCGCCAGCAGCTTCTGGGGACAGGTGAATGAGCAGTTCTTC. This sequence encodes CASSFWGQVNEQFF.

DNA of the CDR3: TGTGCCAGCTCACCGGGGCGATTCTACGAGCAGTACTTC. Its protein product is CASSPGRFYEQYF. The V and J genes are TRBV18 and TRBJ2-7, with D possibly being TRBD1 (5 bases). The CDR3 has 13 amino acids. Trimming cost V 3 bases and J 3 bases, with 9 bases left between them. Germline V CDR1 and CDR2: KGHSH, LQKENI.

The chain carries TRBV5-6 and TRBJ2-1; D may be TRBD2 (5 bases). Germline loops: CDR1 SGHDT, CDR2 YYEEEE. Trimming took 1 base from V and 0 from J, leaving 17 bases between them. This CDR3 is 18 amino acids long. CDR3 DNA: TGTGCCAGCAGCTTGTGGACTCCTCCTTCGAGCTCCTACAATGAGCAGTTCTTC. It is translated as CASSLWTPPSSSYNEQFF.

V and J are TRBV27 and TRBJ2-7; 10 bases match TRBD2. The V segment lost 6 bases and the J segment 7 bases; nucleotides outside the gene matches: 9. The CDR3 runs to 14 residues. Germline V gene sequence: CDR1 MNHEY, CDR2 SMNVEV (reference sequence). CDR3 nucleotide sequence: TGTGCCAGCAGCCGGACTAGCGGCAATTTGGAGCAGTACTTC. It specifies CASSRTSGNLEQYF.

For the CDR3, the DNA is TGTGCCAGACTAAGAACAGGGGACAATGAGCAGTTCTTC. It yields the protein CARLRTGDNEQFF. The chain carries TRBV2 and TRBJ2-1; 7 nucleotides match TRBD1. This CDR3 spans 13 amino acids. Germline-derived CDR1 and CDR2 are SNHLY and FYNNEI. V was clipped by 9 bases and J by 5 bases; unmatched bases: 7.

The rearrangement joins TRBV6-6 to TRBJ1-4; maybe TRBD1 (6 bases). CDR3 length: 13 residues. The germline gives CDR1 MNHNY, CDR2 SVGAGI (reference sequence). Trimming took off 7 bases at V and 8 bases at J, with 14 bases between the two ends. Here the CDR3 reads CASKQGLKEKLFF. DNA of the CDR3: TGTGCCAGCAAACAGGGCTTGAAGGAAAAACTGTTTTTT.

The gene calls are TRBV29-1 and TRBJ2-1; possible D gene TRBD1, 7 bases. CDR1 is SQVTM and CDR2 is ANQGSEA in the germline V gene. V lost 6 bases and J lost 7, with 16 bases in between. The CDR3 spans 13 residues. The CDR3 loop is CSVPGVRGNEQFF. As DNA, the CDR3 is TGCAGCGTGCCGGGGGTCAGGGGGAATGAGCAGTTCTTC.

The chain couples TRBV10-3 to TRBJ2-3, with TRBD1 as a possible D gene (5 bases). CDR1 and CDR2 (germline): ENHRY, SYGVKD. V lost 3 bases and J 1 base, leaving 11 bases between the germline ends. CDR3 length equals 15 residues. DNA for the CDR3: TGTGCCATCAGTGAATCGTTACAGGGCACAGATACGCAGTATTTT. This gives the protein CAISESLQGTDTQYF.

CDR3 loop: CASSSTSGKFF. The CDR3 coding sequence is TGTGCCAGCAGTTCGACTAGCGGGAAGTTCTTC. This chain links TRBV27 with TRBJ2-1; TRBD2 agrees at 11 bases. The CDR3 contains 11 residues. CDR1 and CDR2 (germline): MNHEY, SMNVEV (reference sequence). J gave up 14 bases and V 4 bases, and 1 base lay outside the gene matches.

On this clone itself: The same CDR3 is also encoded by other DNA sequences in this sample. The chain carries TRBV29-1 and TRBJ1-2, with D unclear. V lost 5 bases and J 8 bases, leaving 6 bases between the germline ends. This CDR3 region has 9 residues. CDR1 is SQVTM and CDR2 is ANQGSEA in the germline V gene. This chain's CDR3 is CSVSEGYTF. DNA of the CDR3: TGCAGCGTTAGCGAGGGCTACACCTTC.

There are a few counts of this clone. The chain links TRBV10-3 to TRBJ2-7; D gene unclear. V lost 4 bases to trimming and J lost 6 bases, with 10 bases between them. CDR1 and CDR2 from the germline V gene are ENHRY and SYGVKD. This CDR3 has 12 residues. The CDR3 DNA reads TGTGCCATCAGTGCGCAGATTTCCGAGCAGTACTTC. Translation: CAISAQISEQYF.

V is TRBV5-1 and J is TRBJ1-1; D is undetermined. The ends were cut back, 4 bases at V and 4 bases at J, with 14 bases in the middle. CDR1 is SGHRS, CDR2 YFSETQ, per germline. This CDR3 is built from 14 residues. CDR3 DNA sequence: TGCGCCAGCAGCGGCGAGGAGCGGGGCACTGAAGCTTTCTTT. Translated, it gives CASSGEERGTEAFF.

V usage is TRBV6-6 and J usage is TRBJ2-7, with 9 nucleotides matching TRBD2. The CDR3 consists of 12 residues. Per the germline V gene, CDR1 is MNHNY and CDR2 is SVGAGI (reference sequence). CDR3 residues: CVTGTSSYEQYF. The CDR3 DNA reads as TGTGTCACGGGGACTAGCAGTTACGAGCAGTACTTC.

CDR3 bases: TGTGCCAGCAGCCCTGGGACTAGCGGGAGGCGGTTCTTC. This translates into CASSPGTSGRRFF. The chain combines TRBV7-6 with TRBJ2-1; 15 bases are a match to TRBD2. CDR3 length: 13 amino acids. Germline V gene data show CDR1 as SGHVS and CDR2 as FNYEAQ. After removal of 5 bases from V and 15 bases from J, the junction contained 5 bases not matched to a gene.

This chain joins TRBV6-6 and TRBJ1-5; maybe TRBD1 (6 bases). V dropped 4 bases and J dropped 4 bases, with 17 bases sitting between them. The length of the CDR3 is 16 residues. Germline loops: CDR1 MNHNY, CDR2 SVGAGI (reference sequence). The CDR3 sequence is CASSFLSGTPNQPQHF. In DNA form, the CDR3 reads TGTGCCAGCAGTTTCCTTTCCGGGACACCTAATCAGCCCCAGCATTTT.

The chain uses TRBV4-2 and TRBJ2-7; 11 bases map to TRBD2. The germline V gene has CDR1 LGHNA and CDR2 YNFKEQ. The CDR3 has 17 amino acids. The V and J ends lost 4 bases and 2 bases, in that order; junction bases with no gene match: 10. CDR3 residues: CASSREKTSGMTYEQYF. The CDR3 DNA reads TGTGCCAGCAGCCGGGAAAAGACTAGCGGGATGACCTACGAGCAGTACTTC.

This rearrangement joins TRBV4-2 to TRBJ1-2; D gene unclear. Deletions cut 0 bases from V and 4 bases from J, with 18 bases between. CDR1 LGHNA and CDR2 YNFKEQ come from the germline V gene. The CDR3 loop spans 17 amino acids. The DNA of the CDR3 is TGTGCCAGCAGCCAAGAGGTCGATACGGAGCGGGCCTATGGCTACACCTTC. Translated: CASSQEVDTERAYGYTF.